The T cell receptor beta chain under discussion was sequenced for a study of T cell repertoires in cytomegalovirus infection. Each CDR3 protein gets one entry after TCRdb re-called the reads with MiXCR. This table holds about 490,000 distinct CDR3 sequences, approximately 10% found once. The ends were cut back, 0 bases at V and 9 bases at J, with 12 bases in the middle. Looked up from germline, CDR1 is LGHDT and CDR2 is YNNKEL (reference sequence). This CDR3 comprises 14 residues. This receptor was taken from a human donor in good health (CMV status not recorded). Some clones in this sample may be carry-over from other donors' samples. Source material: PBMCs. The chain carries TRBV3-1 and TRBJ1-5; D is perhaps TRBD1 (5 bases). The CDR3 reads CASSQDSAGGPQHF. In nucleotides, the CDR3 is TGTGCCAGCAGCCAAGATTCGGCTGGGGGGCCCCAGCATTTT.